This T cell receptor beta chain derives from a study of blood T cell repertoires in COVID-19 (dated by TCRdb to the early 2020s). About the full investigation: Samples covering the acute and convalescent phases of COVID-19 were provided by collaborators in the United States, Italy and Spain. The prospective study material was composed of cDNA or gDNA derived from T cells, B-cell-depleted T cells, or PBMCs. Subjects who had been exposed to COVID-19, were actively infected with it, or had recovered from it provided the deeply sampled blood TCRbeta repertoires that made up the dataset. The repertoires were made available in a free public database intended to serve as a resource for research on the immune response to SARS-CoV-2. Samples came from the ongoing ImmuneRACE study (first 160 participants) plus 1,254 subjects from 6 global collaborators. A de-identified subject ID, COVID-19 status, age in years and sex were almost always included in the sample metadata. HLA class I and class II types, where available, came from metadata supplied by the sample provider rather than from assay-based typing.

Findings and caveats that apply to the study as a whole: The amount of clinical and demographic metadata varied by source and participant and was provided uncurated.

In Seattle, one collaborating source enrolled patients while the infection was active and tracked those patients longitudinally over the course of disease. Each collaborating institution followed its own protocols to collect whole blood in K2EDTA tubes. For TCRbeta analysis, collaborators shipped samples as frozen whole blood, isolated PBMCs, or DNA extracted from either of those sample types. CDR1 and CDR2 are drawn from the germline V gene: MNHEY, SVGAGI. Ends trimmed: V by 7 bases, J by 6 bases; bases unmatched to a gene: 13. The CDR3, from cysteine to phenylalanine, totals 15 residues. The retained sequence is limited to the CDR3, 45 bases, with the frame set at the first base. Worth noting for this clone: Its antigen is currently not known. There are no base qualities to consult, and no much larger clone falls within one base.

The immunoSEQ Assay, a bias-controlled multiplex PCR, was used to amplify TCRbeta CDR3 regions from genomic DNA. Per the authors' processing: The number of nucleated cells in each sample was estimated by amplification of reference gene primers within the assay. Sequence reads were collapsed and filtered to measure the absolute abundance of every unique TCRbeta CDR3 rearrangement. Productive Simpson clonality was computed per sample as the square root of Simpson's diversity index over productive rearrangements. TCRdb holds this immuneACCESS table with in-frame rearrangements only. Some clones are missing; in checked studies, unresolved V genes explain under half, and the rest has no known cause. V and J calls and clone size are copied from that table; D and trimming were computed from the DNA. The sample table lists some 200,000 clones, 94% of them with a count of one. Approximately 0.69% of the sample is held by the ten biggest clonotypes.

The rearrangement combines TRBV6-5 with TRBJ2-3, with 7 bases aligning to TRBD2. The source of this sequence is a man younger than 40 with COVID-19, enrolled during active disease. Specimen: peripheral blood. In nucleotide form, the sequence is TGTGCCAGCATGGGCGGGGGATACCGGAGGGATACGCAGTATTTT. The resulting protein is CASMGGGYRRDTQYF.